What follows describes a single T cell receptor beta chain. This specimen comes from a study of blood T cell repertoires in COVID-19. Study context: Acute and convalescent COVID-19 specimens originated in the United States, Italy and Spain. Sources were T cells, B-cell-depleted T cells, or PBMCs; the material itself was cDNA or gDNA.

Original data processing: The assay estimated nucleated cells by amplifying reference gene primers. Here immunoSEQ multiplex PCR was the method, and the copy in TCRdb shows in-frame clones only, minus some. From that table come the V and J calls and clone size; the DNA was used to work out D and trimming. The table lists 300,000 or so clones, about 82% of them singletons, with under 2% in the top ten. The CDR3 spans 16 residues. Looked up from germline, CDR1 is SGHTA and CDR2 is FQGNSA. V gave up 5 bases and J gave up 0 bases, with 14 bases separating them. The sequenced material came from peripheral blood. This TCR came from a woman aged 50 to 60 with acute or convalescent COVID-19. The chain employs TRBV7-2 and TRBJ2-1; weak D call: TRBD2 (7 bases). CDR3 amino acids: CASSRGASSSYNEQFF. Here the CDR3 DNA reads TGTGCCAGCAGCCGGGGGGCTTCGAGCTCCTACAATGAGCAGTTCTTC.